The clone carrying this TCR beta chain was seen a few times. As yet, its antigen is unknown. V was clipped by 4 bases and J by 0 bases, with 6 bases between them. The CDR3 sequence is 13 residues long. Germline V lookup: CDR1 WSHSY, CDR2 SAAADI. This record comes from a study of tumor-infiltrating lymphocytes in localized non-small cell lung cancer. Study as a whole: From each patient, both tumor and uninvolved lung, non-adjacent to tumor, were sampled.

Data came from immunoSEQ multiplex PCR; TCRdb stores just in-frame clones and leaves some out. The sample has tens of thousands of clones; about two thirds are singletons. Findings and limits, study-wide: Tumors had more T cell infiltration than uninvolved lung, per TCRbeta sequencing and CD3 counts. Technical variation could not be separated from intratumor heterogeneity here.

The receptor comes from a human donor with non-small cell lung cancer. The V gene is TRBV10-2, the J gene TRBJ2-5; D remains ambiguous. What was sequenced was lung tumor tissue. In DNA, the CDR3 is TGCGCCAGCAGTGTAGGAAACCAAGAGACCCAGTACTTC. It codes for CASSVGNQETQYF.